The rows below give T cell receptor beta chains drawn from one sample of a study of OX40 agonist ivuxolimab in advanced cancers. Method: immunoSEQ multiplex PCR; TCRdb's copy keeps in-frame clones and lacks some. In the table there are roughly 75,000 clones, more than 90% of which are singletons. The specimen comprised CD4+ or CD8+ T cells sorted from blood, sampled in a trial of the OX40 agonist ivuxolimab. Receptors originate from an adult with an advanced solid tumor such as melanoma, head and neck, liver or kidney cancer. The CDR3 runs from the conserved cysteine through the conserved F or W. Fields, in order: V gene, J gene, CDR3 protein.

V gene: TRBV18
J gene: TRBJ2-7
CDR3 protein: CASSPWQDRSYEQYF

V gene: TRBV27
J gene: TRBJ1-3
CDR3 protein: CASSLIHGGGNTIYF

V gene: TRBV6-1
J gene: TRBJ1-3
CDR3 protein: CASSERTGSTIYF

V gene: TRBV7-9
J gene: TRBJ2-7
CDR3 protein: CASSWGQVSYEQYF

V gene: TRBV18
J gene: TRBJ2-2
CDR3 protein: CASSPPTSGGGELFF

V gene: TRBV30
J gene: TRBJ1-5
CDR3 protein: CAWSVAGGRWQPQHF

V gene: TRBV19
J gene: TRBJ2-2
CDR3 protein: CASSSQNGGELFF

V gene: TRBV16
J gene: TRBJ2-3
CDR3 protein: CASSQYRGTDTQYF

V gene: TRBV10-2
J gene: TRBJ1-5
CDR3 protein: CASTTTLGGTGQLQPQHF

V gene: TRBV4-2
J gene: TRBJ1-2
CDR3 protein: CASSQDGGYGYTF

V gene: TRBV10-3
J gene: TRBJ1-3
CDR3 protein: CAIGQGPQSDIYF

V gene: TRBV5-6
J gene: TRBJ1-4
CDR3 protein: CASSLRGQEREKLFF

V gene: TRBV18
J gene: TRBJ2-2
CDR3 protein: CASSQLAGGSNTGELFF

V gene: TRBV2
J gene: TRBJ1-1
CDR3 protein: CASSSRREMNTEAFF

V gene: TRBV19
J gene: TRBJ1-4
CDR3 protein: CASRGTAPNEKLFF

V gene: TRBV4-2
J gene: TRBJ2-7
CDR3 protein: CASSQDLASGVYEQYF

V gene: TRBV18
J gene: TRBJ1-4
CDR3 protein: CASSPQTGLNEKLFF

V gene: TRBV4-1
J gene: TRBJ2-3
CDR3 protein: CASSQNRGPTDTQYF

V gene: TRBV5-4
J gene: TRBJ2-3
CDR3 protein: CASRRQGGTDTQYF

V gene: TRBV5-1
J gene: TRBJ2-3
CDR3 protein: CASSVNFGGTDTQYF

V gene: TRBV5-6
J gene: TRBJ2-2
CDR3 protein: CASSFRTSGITGELFF

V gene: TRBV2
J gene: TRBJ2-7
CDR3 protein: CASSVTTEQYF

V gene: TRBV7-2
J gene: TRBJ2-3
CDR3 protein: CASRTHPGFTDTQYF

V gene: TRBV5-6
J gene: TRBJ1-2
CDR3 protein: CASSLGQTYRTYGYTF

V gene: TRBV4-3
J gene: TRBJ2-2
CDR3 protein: CASSTRNSGSDTGELFF

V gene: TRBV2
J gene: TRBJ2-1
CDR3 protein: CASSETSGINEQFF

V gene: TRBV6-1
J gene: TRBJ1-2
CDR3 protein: CASSDTTRGFGYTF

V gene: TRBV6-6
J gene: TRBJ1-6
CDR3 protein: CASSYYGEGGSPLHF

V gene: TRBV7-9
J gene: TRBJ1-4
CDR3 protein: CASSLSQGLGEKLFF

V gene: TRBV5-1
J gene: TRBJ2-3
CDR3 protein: CASKAGTSTDTQYF

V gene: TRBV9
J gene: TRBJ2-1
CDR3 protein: CASSVSGTNNEQFF

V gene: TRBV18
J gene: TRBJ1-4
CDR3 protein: CASSPVSAELSNEKLFF

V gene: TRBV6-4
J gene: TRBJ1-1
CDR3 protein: CASSQILNTEAFF

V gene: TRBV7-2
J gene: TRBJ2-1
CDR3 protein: CASSLSGTGGYNEQFF

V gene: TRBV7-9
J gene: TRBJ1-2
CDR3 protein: CASSPEGSGIGYTF

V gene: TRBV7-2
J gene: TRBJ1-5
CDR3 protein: CASSFTGDQPQHF

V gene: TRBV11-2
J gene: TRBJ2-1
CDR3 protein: CASSWDSGHEQFF

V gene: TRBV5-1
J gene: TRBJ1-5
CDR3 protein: CASSFNINQPQHF

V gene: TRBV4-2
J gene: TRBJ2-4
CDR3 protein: CASSQPGQGRSEAKNIQYF

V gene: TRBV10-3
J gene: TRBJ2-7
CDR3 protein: CAISRGGTDYEQYF

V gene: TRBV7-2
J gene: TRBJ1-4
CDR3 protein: CASSWKGGEKLFF

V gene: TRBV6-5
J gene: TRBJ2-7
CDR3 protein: CASSPYQSYEQYF

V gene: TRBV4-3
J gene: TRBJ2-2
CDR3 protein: CASSQDHPTPANTGELFF

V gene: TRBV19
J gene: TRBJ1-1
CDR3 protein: CASSIEQLGNTEAFF

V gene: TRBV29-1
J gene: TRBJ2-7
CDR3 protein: CGVVIQAATFYEQYF